The clone carrying this TCR beta chain was detected a few times. Sample time point: patch test 1, 2 weeks after DPC sensitization. Indicated treatment: therapeutic diphenylcyclopropenone sensitization with weekly scalp DPC. These data come from a study of human T cells and chemical hapten exposure. CDR1 and CDR2 (germline): MDHEN, SYDVKM. The CDR3 has 15 residues. Losses at the gene ends were 2 bases for V and 6 bases for J; bases not matched to a gene: 6. TCRdb redid the calling of the RACE reads with MiXCR, one entry per CDR3 protein. The sample has under 150,000 distinct CDR3 sequences, 12% seen once.

The receptor was derived from a woman between 50 and 59 years old with alopecia areata. Some clones in this sample may be carry-over from other donors' samples. The sequencing used whole blood, collected in connection with sensitization to the hapten diphenylcyclopropenone (DPC). V and J are TRBV28 and TRBJ2-1, with 8 positions matching TRBD2. The CDR3, as DNA: TGTGCCAGCAGTTTAGGCGGGAGGATCCCCAATGAGCAGTTCTTC. Translating it yields CASSLGGRIPNEQFF.